The following is a T cell receptor beta chain sequence with its context. Seattle patients were enrolled while actively infected and followed longitudinally. This entry is derived from a study of blood T cell repertoires in COVID-19. Whole-study context: In each case, the material was cDNA or gDNA derived from T cells, B-cell-depleted T cells, or PBMCs.

With 8 bases clipped from V and 4 bases from J, the junction kept 10 bases outside the gene matches. The CDR3 is made up of 14 amino acids. Germline CDR1 and CDR2: LGHNT and FRNRAP. Sequencing was performed with immunoSEQ multiplex PCR; in TCRdb, only in-frame clones are kept and a portion is missing. The profile shows about 480,000 clones, approximately 91% of them singletons. The sample was peripheral blood. The sequence was obtained from a woman aged 45-65 years with COVID-19, enrolled during active disease. V usage is TRBV12-5 and J usage is TRBJ2-5; 7 bases line up with TRBD1. The CDR3 nucleotides are TGTGCTAGTAGGGGTTCCGGGACAGTAGAGACCCAGTACTTC. Translation: CASRGSGTVETQYF.